This T cell receptor beta chain was identified during a study of regulatory T cells in long-lasting Graves disease (dated by TCRdb to 2020 to 2022). With respect to the entire study: In the newly diagnosed Graves' disease group, patients had been taking antithyroid drugs for less than 3 months. Patients with persistent Graves' disease were compared with patients with newly diagnosed Graves' disease using TCR sequencing and RNA sequencing of peripheral blood. The study was conducted in China and was registered as a clinical trial. A total of 35 or so samples underwent TCR sequencing: around 13 from persistent and roughly 20 from newly diagnosed Graves' disease patients.

Per the publication, the time point label means: newly diagnosed GD, antithyroid drugs for less than 3 months. RNA was extracted from PBMCs in TRIzol for both TCR sequencing and RNA sequencing. Graves' disease was diagnosed according to American Thyroid Association guidelines. Patients for the study were recruited at an endocrinology department in Xi'an, China. From each patient, approximately 10 milliliters of peripheral blood was collected into an EDTA anticoagulant tube. Ficoll Paque Plus density gradient separation was used to isolate PBMCs, and no further T cell sorting was done. An Agilent 2100 Bioanalyzer and agarose gel were used to check RNA quality, while a NanoDrop 2000 measured RNA concentration. Receptor libraries were prepared by multiplex PCR. Sequencing was performed on an Illumina HiSeq 4000. TCR beta libraries were built with iRepertoire HTBI primers and Arm-PCR amplification of CDR3 regions. PCR products were gel purified before sequencing. The paper's data handling went like this. Across samples, about 64 TRBV and 12 to 15 TRBJ segments were identified and used for gene usage analysis of CDR3 amino acid clonotypes. COPE and FqMerger were used to merge filtered high-quality paired reads into contigs. Contigs were aligned with BLAST to IMGT TRBV, TRBD and TRBJ reference genes, and CDR3 was defined per IMGT. Any clonotype with a frequency above 0.1% was classified as a highly expanded clone. Repertoire diversity was measured by Shannon entropy, and V-J evenness by the Gini coefficient. Clonotypes shared by more than one individual were considered public. The public reads were quality trimmed at Q25 with fastp and then assembled into clones with MiXCR by TCRdb, keeping productive beta chains. Every distinct CDR3 protein forms one entry, paired with its most common genes and DNA. The V and J calls come from TCRdb's annotation, not from the publication. Recorded for this sample are a few hundred thousand distinct CDR3 sequences; less than 20% of them occurred a single time. Jointly, the top ten make up about 25% of the sample.

Its CDR3 holds 14 amino acids, cysteine through phenylalanine. Of the read, only the CDR3 DNA is kept; its 42 bases are in frame from base 1. Cut back by 7 bases and 2 bases, the V and J ends lie 13 bases apart. What the work shows at the level of the full study, not this receptor alone: Compared with newly diagnosed patients, persistent Graves' disease patients had lower TCR Shannon entropy and fewer highly expanded clones, which suggests clonal expansion. Only peripheral blood was studied, because thyroid tissue, the primary lesion, was inaccessible. The authors acknowledged the small sample size as a limitation that may reduce accuracy. Persistent patients shared more public clonotypes among themselves (under 3,000) than newly diagnosed patients did (about 1,000). Preferential use of TRBV28, TRBJ1-2 and TRBJ2-5 was observed in persistent disease, whereas TRBV20-1 and TRBJ2-1 were favored in newly diagnosed disease. Sequencing and analysis were restricted to the TCR beta chain.

There are many counts of this clonotype. What antigen it recognizes has not been identified. Base-call qualities are not available, and no considerably larger clone is one nucleotide away. These sequences were also reported in another study, on T cells in Graves' hyperthyroidism and ophthalmopathy. The second study also describes: Stable Graves' hyperthyroidism was defined as no progression to ophthalmopathy during 18 months of follow-up. Hyperthyroidism patients were aged 18 to 65 years and newly diagnosed, with disease duration of less than 2 months. Exclusion was applied to patients with uncontrolled infections, other autoimmune diseases, pregnancy or lactation. Diagnoses were established on the basis of clinical symptoms, serum thyroxine and TRAb, thyroid ultrasound, and orbital computed tomography. The first round of RT-PCR for the TCR CDR3 was performed with the HTBI primer set and the Qiagen OneStep RT-PCR kit. Blood samples also contained most of the expanded thyroid clonotypes (frequency above 0.001), which suggests that blood repertoires may reflect thyroid immune responses. Ophthalmopathy was separated from stable hyperthyroidism by a 13 V-J signature model, with 87.88% sensitivity and approximately 81% specificity obtained in cross-validation and 80%/75% obtained in testing. In validation, the model predicted progression to ophthalmopathy a median of around six months before onset, with 65% to 71% sensitivity and about 72% specificity. To identify distinguishing TCR V-J signatures, a discovery cohort of 90 to 100 patients was used, comprising 43 with Graves' ophthalmopathy and approximately 58 with stable Graves' hyperthyroidism. Whether ophthalmopathy could be predicted prospectively was tested in an independent validation cohort made up of approximately 19 hyperthyroidism patients plus 17 patients who later progressed to ophthalmopathy. For training and testing, the roughly 93 patients in the discovery cohort were randomly divided in a 7:3 ratio. Thyroid tissue and blood T-cell repertoires from roughly 6 Graves' hyperthyroidism patients were also compared in the study. Once sampling was done, hyperthyroidism patients were given methimazole at a starting dose of 30 mg daily, whereas ophthalmopathy patients were given high-dose intravenous methylprednisolone. Libraries were constructed in a second round of multiplex PCR, after which size selection and purification were performed. Paired-end sequencing of the libraries was performed with 100 bp reads on an Illumina HiSeq2000. SOAPnuke was used to process the raw data, with reads discarded if the reads contained adapters or uncalled bases, had a mean Phred below 15, or lacked an exact constant-primer or identifier match. High-quality paired reads were merged using COPE v1.2.5, and each unique nucleotide sequence was defined as a clonotype. MiTCR v1.1 was used to align clonotypes to the IMGT TRBV, TRBD and TRBJ reference segments. The analysis included only V-J combinations with a frequency above 0.0001, which together covered about 99% of the repertoires. A TCS score was defined as the ratio between F50 (clonal expansion) and ExV (chaos), using BLOSUM62-based TCRdist between CDR3 peptides within each V-J. Welch's t-statistics and random forest reduced some 510 V-J features to under 15, which were used in a naive Bayes classifier (R e1071). No statistical method was used to fix the sample size in advance, and group allocation was not hidden from the investigators. TCR Vbeta CDR3 sequencing of 120 to 150 peripheral blood samples (approximately 44 ophthalmopathy, some 75 hyperthyroidism and roughly 17 progressor patients) is reported in the paper.

The sequence derives from a woman younger than 30 with Graves disease. Donor details come from another sample of the same person, matched by shared clones. Here the sequenced sample was peripheral blood mononuclear cells (PBMCs), taken at new diagnosis, from a patient treated with antithyroid drugs. The receptor chain draws on TRBV12-3 or TRBV12-4 and TRBJ2-3, and TRBD2 may be the D gene, going by 6 matching bases. The CDR3 region: CASTPGLPTDTQYF. Read as DNA, the sequence is TGTGCCAGCACCCCGGGACTCCCCACAGATACGCAGTATTTT.